A single sample is the source of the 24 T cell receptor beta chains below, sequenced in a study of T cells in Graves' hyperthyroidism and ophthalmopathy (dated 2019 in TCRdb). The library was made by multiplex PCR. TCRdb names Illumina HiSeq 2000 as the instrument used. The TCR beta CDR3 regions were amplified from RNA transcripts. A first-round RT-PCR of the TCR CDR3 used the HTBI primer set with the Qiagen OneStep RT-PCR kit. The public reads were reanalyzed by TCRdb: fastp trimming at Q25, MiXCR alignment, in-frame beta chains only. Rows merge per CDR3 protein into single entries with the most common DNA and genes. The sample includes roughly 380,000 distinct CDR3 sequences, with roughly 13% observed a single time. About 5% of the sample goes to the ten largest clones. Sequencing was carried out using blood. These receptors were taken from a woman under 30 with Graves' hyperthyroidism.

CDR3 bases: TGTGCCTGGAGCATGGGGACTAGCGGGAGTTCCTACGAGCAGTACTTC. Translated: CAWSMGTSGSSYEQYF. The chain combines TRBV30 with TRBJ2-7; 14 nucleotides line up with TRBD2. J lost 1 base, V lost 3 bases, and 5 bases had no gene match. Germline V gene data show CDR1 as GTSNPN and CDR2 as SVGIG (reference sequence). The CDR3 has 16 amino acids.

CDR3 DNA sequence: TGCAGCGTTGAAGACCCAGAGTGGGTCTACAATGAGCAGTTCTTC. Protein product: CSVEDPEWVYNEQFF. The chain employs TRBV29-1 and TRBJ2-1; no clear D gene. Per the germline V gene, CDR1 is SQVTM and CDR2 is ANQGSEA. The V gene lost 0 bases and the J gene lost 3 bases, with 12 bases spanning the gap. CDR3 length: 15 residues.

This rearrangement joins TRBV20-1 to TRBJ1-1; D is uncertain. This CDR3 contains 11 residues. The germline CDR1 and CDR2 sequences are DFQATT and SNEGSKA (reference sequence). In DNA, the CDR3 is TGCAGGGCAAGGGCGAACACTGAAGCTTTCTTT. This translates into CRARANTEAFF.

This clonotype occurred many times. This sequence joins TRBV5-6 and TRBJ1-1; 11 bases are shared with TRBD1. The CDR3 consists of 16 residues. In germline, CDR1 is SGHDT, CDR2 YYEEEE. V lost 6 bases and J lost 7; bases outside the gene matches: 14. The CDR3 DNA reads as TGTGCCAGCACCCTTCGCCCGGGACAGGGGGGAGGTGAAGCTTTCTTT. Residues: CASTLRPGQGGGEAFF.

This clonotype has at least ten counts. The J gene is TRBJ2-7, the V gene TRBV2; D is unresolved. Germline V lookup: CDR1 SNHLY, CDR2 FYNNEI. This CDR3 has 13 residues. Trimming removed 6 bases from V and 1 base from J, with 10 bases in between. The CDR3 DNA follows: TGTGCCAGCAGCTTGACACTTTCCTACGAGCAGTACTTC. It specifies CASSLTLSYEQYF.

This clonotype was detected only a few times. This rearrangement joins TRBV13 to TRBJ2-1; 8 bases are shared with TRBD2. The CDR3 spans 15 residues. V was pared by 8 bases and J by 7 bases, with 13 bases of the junction left unmatched. Germline V gene sequence: CDR1 PRHDT, CDR2 FYEKMQ (reference sequence). CDR3 protein: CASGERETLINEQFF. The CDR3 DNA follows: TGTGCCAGCGGGGAGCGGGAGACCTTAATAAATGAGCAGTTCTTC. The full variable domain, in which reference TRBV13 and TRBJ2-1 provide the parts outside the CDR3, is AAGVIQSPRHLIKEKRETATLKCYPIPRHDTVYWYQQGPGQDPQFLISFYEKMQSDKGSIPDRFSAQQFSDYHSELNMSSLELGDSALYFCASGERETLINEQFFGPGTRLTVL.

V is TRBV18 and J is TRBJ2-1; 10 bases line up with TRBD2. The CDR3 runs 14 residues. J was trimmed by 8 bases and V by 4 bases; bases with no gene match: 5. In germline, CDR1 is KGHSH, CDR2 LQKENI. This CDR3 reads CASSLASGGDEQFF. CDR3 sequence (DNA): TGTGCCAGCTCACTTGCTAGCGGGGGTGATGAGCAGTTCTTC. The whole variable domain, filled in from reference TRBV18 and TRBJ2-1, reads NAGVMQNPRHLVRRRGQEARLRCSPMKGHSHVYWYRQLPEEGLKFMVYLQKENIIDESGMPKERFSAEFPKEGPSILRIQQVVRGDSAAYFCASSLASGGDEQFFGPGTRLTVL.

This clonotype showed up many times. The chain couples TRBV28 to TRBJ1-5; 8 bases map to TRBD1. CDR1 is MDHEN and CDR2 is SYDVKM in the germline V gene. Losses at the gene ends were 5 bases for V and 2 bases for J; bases not matched to a gene: 11. The CDR3 is made up of 17 amino acids. CDR3 region: CASSLDRGQGGNQPQHF. In DNA form, the CDR3 reads TGTGCCAGCAGTCTTGACAGGGGACAAGGGGGCAATCAGCCCCAGCATTTT.

This clonotype appeared a few times. This sequence joins TRBV7-2 and TRBJ2-2; 11 bases match TRBD2. Trimming took 6 bases from V and 7 from J; bases not matched to a gene: 4. Germline CDR1 SGHTA, CDR2 FQGNSA. The CDR3 runs 14 residues. Here the CDR3 reads CASRLAGASGELFF. DNA for the CDR3: TGTGCCAGCAGACTAGCGGGAGCGAGCGGGGAGCTGTTTTTT.

Many counts were recorded for this clonotype. The V and J genes are TRBV6-6 and TRBJ1-2; D call uncertain. The CDR3 totals 16 residues. With 0 bases removed from V and 2 bases from J, the gap between germline ends came to 13 bases. CDR1 MNHNY and CDR2 SVGAGI come from the germline V gene (reference sequence). CDR3 loop: CASSYSKIGGNYGYTF. CDR3 DNA sequence: TGTGCCAGCAGTTACTCGAAAATAGGCGGGAACTATGGCTACACCTTC.

This clonotype was seen more than once but under ten times. The rearrangement joins TRBV12-5 to TRBJ1-5; D is possibly TRBD1 (5 bases). Deletions cut 1 base from V and 7 bases from J, with 23 bases between. The CDR3 has 18 amino acids. Germline CDR1 LGHNT, CDR2 FRNRAP. The CDR3 region is CASGLEVAGSRRGQPQHF. The CDR3 DNA reads TGTGCTAGTGGTTTGGAGGTGGCGGGGAGTCGTCGGGGCCAGCCCCAGCATTTT.

Ten or more counts support this clonotype. The V gene is TRBV5-6, the J gene TRBJ1-1, with TRBD1 matching 8 bases. The CDR3 is 13 residues long. J was trimmed by 7 bases and V by 5 bases; bases with no gene match: 7. Germline V gene sequence: CDR1 SGHDT, CDR2 YYEEEE. The CDR3 reads CASREQGGIEAFF. In nucleotides, the CDR3 is TGTGCCAGCAGAGAACAGGGGGGCATTGAAGCTTTCTTT. Variable domain in full (rest from reference TRBV5-6 and TRBJ1-1): DAGVTQSPTHLIKTRGQQVTLRCSPKSGHDTVSWYQQALGQGPQFIFQYYEEEERQRGNFPDRFSGHQFPNYSSELNVNALLLGDSALYLCASREQGGIEAFFGQGTRLTVV.

The chain couples TRBV3-1 to TRBJ1-5; the D is unclear. V dropped 1 base and J dropped 0 bases, with 16 bases sitting between them. Germline V gene lookup returns CDR1 LGHDT and CDR2 YNNKEL (reference sequence). This CDR3 is built from 18 residues. The CDR3 nucleotides read TGTGCCAGCAGCCAAGGGGGAACTTCGAGAAATAGCAATCAGCCCCAGCATTTT. This sequence encodes CASSQGGTSRNSNQPQHF.

This clonotype has a count of ten or more. The gene calls are TRBV9 and TRBJ2-6; D is unresolved. This CDR3 is built from 16 residues. The V gene lost 1 base and the J gene lost 0 bases, with 8 bases spanning the gap. Germline CDR1 reads SGDLS; CDR2 reads YYNGEE. For the CDR3, the DNA is TGTGCCAGCAGCGTAACGAGTGGCTCTGGGGCCAACGTCCTGACTTTC. Translation gives CASSVTSGSGANVLTF.

The CDR3 is CASSQDRGDRGSEAFF. The CDR3, as DNA: TGCGCCAGCAGCCAAGATCGGGGGGACAGGGGCTCTGAAGCTTTCTTT. This chain connects TRBV4-3 to TRBJ1-1; 10 nucleotides agree with TRBD1. The CDR3 loop spans 16 amino acids. Germline CDR1 LGHNA, CDR2 YSLEER. Losses at the gene ends were 0 bases for V and 6 bases for J; bases not matched to a gene: 7.

This clonotype was detected many times. The chain recombines TRBV30 with TRBJ2-1; 8 nucleotides align to TRBD2. Germline V gives CDR1 GTSNPN, CDR2 SVGIG (reference sequence). J lost 13 bases, V lost 4 bases, and 12 bases had no gene match. The CDR3 is made up of 13 amino acids. Here the CDR3 reads CAWTASSGRTQFF. The CDR3 nucleotides are TGTGCCTGGACCGCCTCTAGCGGGCGAACCCAGTTCTTC.

The sample holds a few counts of this clonotype. The rearrangement uses TRBV12-3 or TRBV12-4 and TRBJ2-5, with 10 bases identical to TRBD2. CDR3 size: 16 residues. J lost 5 bases, V lost 6 bases, and 12 bases had no gene match. The CDR3 DNA follows: TGTGCCAGCAGCCAAGGGAGCGGGAGGGCCGGGGAGACCCAGTACTTC. Its translation is CASSQGSGRAGETQYF.

This clonotype was seen ten or more times. V usage is TRBV27 and J usage is TRBJ2-7; 9 bases fit TRBD1. Trimming at V came to 8 bases and at J to 5 bases, leaving 7 bases not matched to a gene. The V gene's germline CDR1 is MNHEY and CDR2 SMNVEV (reference sequence). The CDR3 consists of 13 residues. The CDR3 sequence is CASRDRETHEQYF. CDR3 nucleotide sequence: TGTGCCAGCCGGGACAGGGAAACCCACGAGCAGTACTTC.

This clonotype was detected a few times. V and J are TRBV27 and TRBJ2-3, with a tentative D call TRBD2 (5 bases). Germline V gives CDR1 MNHEY, CDR2 SMNVEV (reference sequence). This CDR3 spans 14 amino acids. Trimming removed 3 bases from V and 6 bases from J, with 13 bases in between. In DNA, the CDR3 is TGTGCCAGCAGTTTCGGACTTCCCCAGGATACGCAGTATTTT. Translated, it gives CASSFGLPQDTQYF.

The genes are TRBV10-2 and TRBJ1-5; D is ambiguous. The CDR3 is 17 residues long. Germline V gene data show CDR1 as WSHSY and CDR2 as SAAADI. Between the trimmed V and J ends, which lost 0 bases and 0 bases, there was a span of 12 bases. The DNA for the CDR3 is TGCGCCAGCAGTGAGTCCTCGGGGAGGGATAGCAATCAGCCCCAGCATTTT. Amino acids: CASSESSGRDSNQPQHF.

This clonotype was recorded a few times. The rearrangement uses TRBV18 and TRBJ2-7, with a possible D match to TRBD1 (6 bases). The CDR3 has 13 residues. Germline V gene lookup returns CDR1 KGHSH and CDR2 LQKENI. Deletions cut 3 bases from V and 2 bases from J, with 8 bases between. The CDR3 is CASSPNRAYEQYF. CDR3 in DNA: TGTGCCAGCTCACCTAACAGGGCCTACGAGCAGTACTTC.

This clonotype was detected many times. The chain links TRBV28 to TRBJ1-5; TRBD1 matches 7 bases. The J segment lost 6 bases and the V segment lost 5 bases, leaving 7 bases of the junction unmatched. Germline V gives CDR1 MDHEN, CDR2 SYDVKM. CDR3 size: 14 residues. DNA of the CDR3: TGTGCCAGCAGTCTCACAGGGGTGGGTCAGCCCCAGCATTTT. It yields the protein CASSLTGVGQPQHF.

The J gene is TRBJ1-5, the V gene TRBV20-1; D possibly corresponds to TRBD1 (5 bases). Germline values: CDR1 DFQATT, CDR2 SNEGSKA (reference sequence). Deletions cut 0 bases from V and 2 bases from J, with 8 bases between. The CDR3 is 14 residues long. CDR3 nucleotide sequence: TGCAGTGCTAGAGACAGGGTTGGCAATCAGCCCCAGCATTTT. This translates into CSARDRVGNQPQHF.

The table lists this clonotype with many counts. This chain connects TRBV28 to TRBJ2-3; 7 nucleotides agree with TRBD2. CDR3 length: 15 amino acids. V gave up 10 bases and J gave up 0 bases; unmatched junction bases: 10. Germline CDR1 MDHEN, CDR2 SYDVKM. The chain's CDR3 is CATPPPGGSTDTQYF. DNA for the CDR3: TGTGCCACCCCCCCCCCGGGAGGAAGCACAGATACGCAGTATTTT.